This T cell receptor beta chain originates from a study of cytomegalovirus exposure and HLA in healthy donors. Study details: Unique TCR beta sequences numbering some 110 million came from roughly 180 million T cells in an earlier analysis.

The CDR3 length is 15 residues. In germline, CDR1 is SGHAT, CDR2 FQNNGV. With 2 bases removed from V and 6 bases from J, the gap between germline ends came to 14 bases. Findings and caveats of the study: As confirmed in vitro, three CMV-associated chains were specific for CMV antigens. As a later analysis showed, a missense DCLRE1C variant was linked to trimming of TCR beta V- and J-genes.

This clone has just a few counts. Its cognate antigen is unknown. It was with 60 Vbeta and 13 Jbeta primers that the PCR ran. Clones were read by immunoSEQ multiplex PCR, and TCRdb kept only the in-frame ones, dropping some. The table records roughly 110,000 clones, 60% to 80% of them present only once. The receptor was isolated from a boy aged 10-17 years in good health and CMV-seronegative. The source material was PBMCs. V usage is TRBV11-2 and J usage is TRBJ2-1, with D possibly matching TRBD2 (7 bases). The CDR3 loop is CASSLSTGGSNEQFF. The CDR3 bases are TGTGCCAGCAGCTTAAGTACGGGGGGCTCCAATGAGCAGTTCTTC.